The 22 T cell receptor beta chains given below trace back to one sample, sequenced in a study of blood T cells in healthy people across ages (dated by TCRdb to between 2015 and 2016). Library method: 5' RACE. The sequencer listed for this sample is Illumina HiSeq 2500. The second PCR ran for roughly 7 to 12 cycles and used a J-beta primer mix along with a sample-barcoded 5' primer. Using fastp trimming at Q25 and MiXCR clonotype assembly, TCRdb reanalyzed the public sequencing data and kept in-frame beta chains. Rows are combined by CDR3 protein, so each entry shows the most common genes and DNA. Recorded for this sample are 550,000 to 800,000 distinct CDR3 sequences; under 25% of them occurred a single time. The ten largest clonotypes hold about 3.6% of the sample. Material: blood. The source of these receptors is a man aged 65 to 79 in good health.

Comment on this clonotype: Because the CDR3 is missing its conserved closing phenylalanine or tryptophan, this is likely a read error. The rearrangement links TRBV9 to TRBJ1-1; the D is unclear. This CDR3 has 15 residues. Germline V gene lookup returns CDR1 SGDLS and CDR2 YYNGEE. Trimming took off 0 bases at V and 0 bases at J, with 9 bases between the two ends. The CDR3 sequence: CASSVDPLVNTEAFL. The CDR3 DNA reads TGTGCCAGCAGCGTAGACCCACTTGTGAACACTGAAGCTTTCCTT.

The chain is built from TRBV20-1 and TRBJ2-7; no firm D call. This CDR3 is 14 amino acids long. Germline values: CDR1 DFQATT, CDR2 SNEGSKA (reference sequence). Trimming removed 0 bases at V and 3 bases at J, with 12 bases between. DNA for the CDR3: TGCAGTGCTAGAGATTCGGCCAGTAACTACGAGCAGTACTTC. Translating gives CSARDSASNYEQYF.

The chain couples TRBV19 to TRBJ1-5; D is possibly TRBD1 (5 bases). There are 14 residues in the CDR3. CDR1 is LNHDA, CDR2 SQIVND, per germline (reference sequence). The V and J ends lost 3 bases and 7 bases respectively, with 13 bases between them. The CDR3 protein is CASSMGGAGQPQHF. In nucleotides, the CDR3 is TGTGCCAGTAGTATGGGCGGGGCAGGGCAGCCCCAGCATTTT.

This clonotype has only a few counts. The CDR3 here is CSASGAASTDTQYF. The CDR3 DNA follows: TGCAGTGCTAGCGGGGCTGCTAGCACAGATACGCAGTATTTT. The rearrangement joins TRBV20-1 to TRBJ2-3, with D perhaps assigned TRBD1 or TRBD2 (5 bases each). CDR3 length: 14 amino acids. Germline CDR1 is DFQATT and CDR2 is SNEGSKA (reference sequence). Trimming stripped 3 bases from V and 0 bases from J, with 10 bases between.

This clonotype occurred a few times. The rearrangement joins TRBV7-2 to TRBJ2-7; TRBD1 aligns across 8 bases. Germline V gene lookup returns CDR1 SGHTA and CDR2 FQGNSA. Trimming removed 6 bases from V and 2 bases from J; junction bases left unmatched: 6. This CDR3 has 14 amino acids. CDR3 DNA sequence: TGTGCCAGCAGTAACCGGGACAGGACCTACGAGCAGTACTTC. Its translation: CASSNRDRTYEQYF. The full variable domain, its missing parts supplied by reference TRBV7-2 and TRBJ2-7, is GAGVSQSPSNKVTEKGKDVELRCDPISGHTALYWYRQSLGQGLEFLIYFQGNSAPDKSGLPSDRFSAERTGGSVSTLTIQRTQQEDSAVYLCASSNRDRTYEQYFGPGTRLTVT.

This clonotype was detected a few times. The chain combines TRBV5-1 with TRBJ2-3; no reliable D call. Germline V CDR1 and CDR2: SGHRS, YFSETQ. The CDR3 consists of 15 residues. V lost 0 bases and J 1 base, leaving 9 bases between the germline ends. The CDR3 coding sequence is TGCGCCAGCAGCTTGGACGGTACCCGCACAGATACGCAGTATTTT. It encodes CASSLDGTRTDTQYF.

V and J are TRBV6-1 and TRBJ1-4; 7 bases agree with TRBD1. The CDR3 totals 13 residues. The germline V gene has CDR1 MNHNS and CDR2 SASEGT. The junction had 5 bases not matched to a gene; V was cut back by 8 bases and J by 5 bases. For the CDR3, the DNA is TGTGCCAGCTCCAGGGGGGGGAATGAAAAACTGTTTTTT. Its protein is CASSRGGNEKLFF.

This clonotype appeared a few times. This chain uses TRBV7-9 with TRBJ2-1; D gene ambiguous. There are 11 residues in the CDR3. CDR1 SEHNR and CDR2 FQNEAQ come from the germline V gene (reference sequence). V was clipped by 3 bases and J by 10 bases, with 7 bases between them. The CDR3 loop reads CASSFLGEQFF. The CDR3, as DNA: TGTGCCAGCAGCTTTTTGGGGGAGCAGTTCTTC.

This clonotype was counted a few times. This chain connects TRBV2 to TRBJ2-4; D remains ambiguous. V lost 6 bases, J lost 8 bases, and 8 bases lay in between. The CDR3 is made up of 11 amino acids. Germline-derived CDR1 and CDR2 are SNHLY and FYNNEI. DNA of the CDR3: TGTGCCAGCAGCCTCAAGGACATTCAGTACTTC. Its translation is CASSLKDIQYF. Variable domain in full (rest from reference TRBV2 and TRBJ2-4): EPEVTQTPSHQVTQMGQEVILRCVPISNHLYFYWYRQILGQKVEFLVSFYNNEISEKSEIFDDQFSVERPDGSNFTLKIRSTKLEDSAMYFCASSLKDIQYFGAGTRLSVL.

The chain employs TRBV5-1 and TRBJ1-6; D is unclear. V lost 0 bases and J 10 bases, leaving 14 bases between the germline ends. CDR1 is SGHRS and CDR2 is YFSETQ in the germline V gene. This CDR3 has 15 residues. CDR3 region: CASSLGGLRSSPLHF. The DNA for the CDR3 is TGCGCCAGCAGCTTGGGAGGGCTTCGCAGCTCACCCCTCCACTTT.

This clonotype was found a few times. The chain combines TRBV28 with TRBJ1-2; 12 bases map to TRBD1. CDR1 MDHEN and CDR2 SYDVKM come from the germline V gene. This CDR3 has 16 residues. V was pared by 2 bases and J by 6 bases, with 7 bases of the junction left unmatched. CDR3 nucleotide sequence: TGTGCCAGCAGTTTACTTGTGGGACAGGGGGCGAATGGCTACACCTTC. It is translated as CASSLLVGQGANGYTF.

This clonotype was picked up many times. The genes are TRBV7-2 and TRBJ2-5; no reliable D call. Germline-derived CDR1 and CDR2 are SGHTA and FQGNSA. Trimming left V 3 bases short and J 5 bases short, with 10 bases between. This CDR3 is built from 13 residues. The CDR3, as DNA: TGTGCCAGCAGCTTTACCCTGGGGGAGACCCAGTACTTC. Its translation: CASSFTLGETQYF. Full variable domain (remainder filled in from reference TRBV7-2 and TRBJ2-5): GAGVSQSPSNKVTEKGKDVELRCDPISGHTALYWYRQSLGQGLEFLIYFQGNSAPDKSGLPSDRFSAERTGGSVSTLTIQRTQQEDSAVYLCASSFTLGETQYFGPGTRLLVL.

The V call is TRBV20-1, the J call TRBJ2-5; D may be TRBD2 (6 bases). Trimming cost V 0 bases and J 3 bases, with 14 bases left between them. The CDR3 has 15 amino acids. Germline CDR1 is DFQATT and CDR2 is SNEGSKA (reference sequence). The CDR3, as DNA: TGCAGTGCTAGAGATCCAGGATGGACTAAAGAGACCCAGTACTTC. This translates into CSARDPGWTKETQYF.

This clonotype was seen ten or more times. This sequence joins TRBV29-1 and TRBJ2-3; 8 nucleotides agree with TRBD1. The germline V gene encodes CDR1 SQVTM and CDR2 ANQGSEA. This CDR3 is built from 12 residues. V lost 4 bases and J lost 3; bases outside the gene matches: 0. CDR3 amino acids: CSVGTGTDTQYF. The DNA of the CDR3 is TGCAGCGTTGGGACAGGGACAGATACGCAGTATTTT.

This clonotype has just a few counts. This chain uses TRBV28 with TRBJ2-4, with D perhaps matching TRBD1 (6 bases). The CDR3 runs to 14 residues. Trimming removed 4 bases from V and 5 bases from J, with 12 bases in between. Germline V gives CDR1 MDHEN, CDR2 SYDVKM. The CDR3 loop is CASSSTGIQNIQYF. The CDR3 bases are TGTGCCAGCAGTTCTACAGGGATCCAAAACATTCAGTACTTC.

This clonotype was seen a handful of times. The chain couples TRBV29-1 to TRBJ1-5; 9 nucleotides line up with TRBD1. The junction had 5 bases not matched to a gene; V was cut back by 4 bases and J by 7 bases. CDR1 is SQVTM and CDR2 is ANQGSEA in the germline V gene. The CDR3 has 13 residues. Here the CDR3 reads CSVALTGGQPQHF. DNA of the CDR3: TGCAGCGTTGCCCTGACAGGGGGGCAGCCCCAGCATTTT.

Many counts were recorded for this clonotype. Here the CDR3 DNA reads TGCGCCAGCAGCTTGAGCGGGAGTGAGACCCAGTACTTC. Its translation: CASSLSGSETQYF. The chain uses TRBV4-1 and TRBJ2-5; the match to TRBD2 covers 8 bases. Germline V gene data show CDR1 as MGHRA and CDR2 as YSYEKL. The CDR3 totals 13 residues. Trimming cost V 5 bases and J 5 bases; bases outside gene matches: 4.

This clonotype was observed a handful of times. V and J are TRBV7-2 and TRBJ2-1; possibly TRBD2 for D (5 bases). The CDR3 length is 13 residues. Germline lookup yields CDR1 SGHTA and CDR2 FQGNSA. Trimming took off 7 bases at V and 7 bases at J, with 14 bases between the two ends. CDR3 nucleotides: TGTGCCAGCATCCTTTTTGAGGGAAATGAGCAGTTCTTC. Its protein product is CASILFEGNEQFF.

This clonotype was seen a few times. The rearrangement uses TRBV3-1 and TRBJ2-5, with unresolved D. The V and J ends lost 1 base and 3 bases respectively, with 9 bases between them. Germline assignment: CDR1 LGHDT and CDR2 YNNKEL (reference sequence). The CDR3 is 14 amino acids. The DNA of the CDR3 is TGTGCCAGCAGCCAAGGGCCTAAGGAAGAGACCCAGTACTTC. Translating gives CASSQGPKEETQYF.

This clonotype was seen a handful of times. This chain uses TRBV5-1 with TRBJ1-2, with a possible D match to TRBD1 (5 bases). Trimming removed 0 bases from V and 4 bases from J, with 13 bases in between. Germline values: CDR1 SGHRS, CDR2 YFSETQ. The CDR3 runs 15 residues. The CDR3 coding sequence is TGCGCCAGCAGCTTGGGGCGACAGCTCTTCTATGGCTACACCTTC. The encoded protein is CASSLGRQLFYGYTF.

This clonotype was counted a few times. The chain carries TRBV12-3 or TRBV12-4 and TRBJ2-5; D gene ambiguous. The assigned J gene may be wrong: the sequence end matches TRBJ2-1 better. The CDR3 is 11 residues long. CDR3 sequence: CASRRRMRQFF. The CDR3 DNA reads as TGTGCCAGCCGGCGGCGCATGAGGCAGTTCTTC.

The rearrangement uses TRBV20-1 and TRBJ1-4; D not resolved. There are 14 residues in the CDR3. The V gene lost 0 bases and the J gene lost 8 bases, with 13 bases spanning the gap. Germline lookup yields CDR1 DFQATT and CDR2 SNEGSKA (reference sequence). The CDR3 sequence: CSARDPRQKEKLFF. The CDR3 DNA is TGCAGTGCTAGAGACCCCCGGCAAAAAGAAAAACTGTTTTTT.